Listed below are T cell receptor beta chains from one sample, sequenced in a study of T cells in localized non-small cell lung cancer. TCRdb keeps only in-frame clones here, not all; method: immunoSEQ multiplex PCR. Among about 54,000 clones, about four fifths were seen once, and the ten largest hold around 20%. The input for sequencing was peripheral blood, taken before any cancer treatment. All receptors derive from a female donor at least 60 years old with stage II squamous cell lung carcinoma. CDR3s include the opening cysteine and the closing phenylalanine or tryptophan. The D gene is left open where the match is weak. Expanded clones get a size class; other rows say once, few or many, or leave the size out.

CDR3 protein,CDR3 DNA,D gene,J gene,CDR3 length,V gene,clone size
CASSIQGTGAAEAFF,TGTGCCAGTAGTATCCAAGGGACAGGGGCGGCTGAAGCTTTCTTT,TRBD1,TRBJ1-1,15,TRBV19,NA
CASSQGLLSSGNTIYF,TGTGCCAGTAGCCAAGGACTCCTCAGCTCTGGAAACACCATATATTTT,NA,TRBJ1-3,16,TRBV19,NA
CASSVAGGHSPLHF,TGTGCCAGCAGCGTAGCAGGGGGTCATTCACCCCTCCACTTT,TRBD1,TRBJ1-6,14,TRBV9,NA
CAISESGRGAKNIQYF,TGTGCCATCAGTGAGTCGGGCAGGGGGGCCAAAAACATTCAGTACTTC,TRBD1,TRBJ2-4,16,TRBV10-3,NA
CASSSTGFSGNTIYF,TGTGCCAGCAGTTCTACTGGGTTCTCTGGAAACACCATATATTTT,NA,TRBJ1-3,15,TRBV6-1,NA
CASSLTGGRNTEAFF,TGCGCCAGCAGCCTTACAGGGGGGAGGAACACTGAAGCTTTCTTT,TRBD1,TRBJ1-1,15,TRBV5-1,few
CASSPGTQETQYF,TGTGCCAGCAGCCCTGGGACACAAGAGACCCAGTACTTC,NA,TRBJ2-5,13,TRBV7-3,NA
CASSQGGTYNEQFF,TGTGCCAGCAGCCAAGGGGGTACCTACAATGAGCAGTTCTTC,NA,TRBJ2-1,14,TRBV14,NA
CAWTGGTTEAFF,TGTGCCTGGACAGGGGGAACCACTGAAGCTTTCTTT,TRBD1,TRBJ1-1,12,TRBV30,NA
CASSRGGTYNEQFF,TGTGCCAGCAGCCGCGGGGGAACCTACAATGAGCAGTTCTTC,TRBD2,TRBJ2-1,14,TRBV6-5,NA
CASSIDGGRTEAFF,TGTGCCAGTAGTATAGATGGGGGCCGCACTGAAGCTTTCTTT,NA,TRBJ1-1,14,TRBV19,NA
CASSPSEPRVGGYTF,TGTGCCAGCAGCCCCTCCGAGCCCAGGGTCGGCGGCTACACCTTC,NA,TRBJ1-2,15,TRBV7-6,NA
CASSYSGGDTEAFF,TGTGCCAGTAGTTATTCAGGGGGGGACACTGAAGCTTTCTTT,TRBD1,TRBJ1-1,14,TRBV19,NA
CASSDRINEKLFF,TGTGCCAGCTCGGACAGGATTAATGAAAAACTGTTTTTT,TRBD1,TRBJ1-4,13,TRBV18,NA
CASSLSYTQETQYF,TGTGCCAGCAGTTTATCATACACACAAGAGACCCAGTACTTC,NA,TRBJ2-5,14,TRBV27,NA
CASSLEGLAPTDTQYF,TGTGCCAGCAGCTTAGAGGGACTAGCTCCCACAGATACGCAGTATTTT,TRBD2,TRBJ2-3,16,TRBV7-2,NA
CASSLRGGIRAEAFF,TGTGCCAGCAGCTTGAGAGGGGGCATTAGGGCTGAAGCTTTCTTT,TRBD1,TRBJ1-1,15,TRBV5-4,NA
CASRGAGQSNQPQHF,TGTGCCAGCAGAGGCGCGGGACAGAGCAATCAGCCCCAGCATTTT,TRBD1,TRBJ1-5,15,TRBV28,NA
CASSRTGASYEQYF,TGCGCCAGCAGCCGGACAGGGGCCTCCTACGAGCAGTACTTC,TRBD1,TRBJ2-7,14,TRBV5-1,NA
CAISEKGRGRNYGYTF,TGTGCCATCAGTGAGAAAGGCAGGGGGCGGAACTATGGCTACACCTTC,TRBD1,TRBJ1-2,16,TRBV10-3,NA
CASSLGQGRYGYTF,TGTGCCAGCAGCTTGGGACAGGGTCGGTATGGCTACACCTTC,TRBD1,TRBJ1-2,14,TRBV5-4,NA
CASSRSLSNEQFF,TGTGCCAGCAGCCGGTCCCTAAGTAATGAGCAGTTCTTC,NA,TRBJ2-1,13,TRBV6-6,NA
CASSMLQGNTIYF,TGTGCCAGTAGTATGTTACAAGGAAACACCATATATTTT,NA,TRBJ1-3,13,TRBV19,NA
CASREGKNIQYF,TGTGCCAGCAGAGAAGGTAAAAACATTCAGTACTTC,NA,TRBJ2-4,12,TRBV2,once
CASSSRDRGDTIYF,TGTGCCAGCAGCTCTCGGGACCGAGGGGACACCATATATTTT,NA,TRBJ1-3,14,TRBV7-9,NA